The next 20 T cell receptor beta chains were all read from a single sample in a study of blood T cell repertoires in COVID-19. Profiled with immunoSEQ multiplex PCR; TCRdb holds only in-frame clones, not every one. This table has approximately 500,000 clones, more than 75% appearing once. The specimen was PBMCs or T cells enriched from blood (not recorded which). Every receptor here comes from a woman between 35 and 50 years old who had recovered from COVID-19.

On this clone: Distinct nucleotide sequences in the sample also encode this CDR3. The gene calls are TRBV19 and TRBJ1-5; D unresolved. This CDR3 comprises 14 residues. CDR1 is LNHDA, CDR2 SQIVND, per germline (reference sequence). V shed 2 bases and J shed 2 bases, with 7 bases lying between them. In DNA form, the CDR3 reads TGTGCCAGTAGTATAAGTGGAGGCAATCAGCCCCAGCATTTT. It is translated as CASSISGGNQPQHF. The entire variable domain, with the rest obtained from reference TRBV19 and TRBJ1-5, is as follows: DGGITQSPKYLFRKEGQNVTLSCEQNLNHDAMYWYRQDPGQGLRLIYYSQIVNDFQKGDIAEGYSVSREKKESFPLTVTSAQKNPTAFYLCASSISGGNQPQHFGDGTRLSIL.

CDR3: CSIRGRHSNTEAFF. DNA of the CDR3: TGCAGCATTCGGGGGAGACACTCCAACACTGAAGCTTTCTTT. This sequence joins TRBV29-1 and TRBJ1-1, with D maybe TRBD1 (5 bases). Trimming took off 8 bases at V and 2 bases at J, with 18 bases between the two ends. This CDR3 spans 14 amino acids. Germline lookup yields CDR1 SQVTM and CDR2 ANQGSEA.

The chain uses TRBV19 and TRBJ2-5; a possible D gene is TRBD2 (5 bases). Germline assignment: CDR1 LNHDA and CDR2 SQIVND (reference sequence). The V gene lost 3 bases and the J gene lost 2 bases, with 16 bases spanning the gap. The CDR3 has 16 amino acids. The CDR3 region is CASSIGLTREQETQYF. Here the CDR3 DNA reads TGTGCCAGTAGTATCGGCTTAACGAGGGAACAAGAGACCCAGTACTTC.

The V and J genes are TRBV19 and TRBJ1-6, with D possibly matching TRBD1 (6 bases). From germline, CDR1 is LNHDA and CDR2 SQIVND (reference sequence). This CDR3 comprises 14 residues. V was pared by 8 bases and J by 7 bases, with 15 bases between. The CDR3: CASGHRVRNSPLHF. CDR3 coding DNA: TGTGCCAGTGGACACAGGGTCAGGAATTCACCCCTCCACTTT.

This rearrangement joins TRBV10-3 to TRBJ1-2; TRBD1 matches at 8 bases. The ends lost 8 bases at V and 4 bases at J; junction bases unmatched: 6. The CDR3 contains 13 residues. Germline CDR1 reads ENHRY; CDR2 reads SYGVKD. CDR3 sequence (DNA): TGTGCCATCCGGGACAGGTCCCCCTATGGCTACACCTTC. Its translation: CAIRDRSPYGYTF.

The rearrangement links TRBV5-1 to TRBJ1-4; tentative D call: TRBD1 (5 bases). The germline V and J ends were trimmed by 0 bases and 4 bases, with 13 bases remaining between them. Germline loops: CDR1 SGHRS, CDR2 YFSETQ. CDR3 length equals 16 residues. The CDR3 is CASSLGTSNFNEKLFF. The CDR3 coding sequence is TGCGCCAGCAGCTTGGGGACATCGAACTTTAATGAAAAACTGTTTTTT. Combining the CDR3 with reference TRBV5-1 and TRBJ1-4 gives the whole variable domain KAGVTQTPRYLIKTRGQQVTLSCSPISGHRSVSWYQQTPGQGLQFLFEYFSETQRNKGNFPGRFSGRQFSNSRSEMNVSTLELGDSALYLCASSLGTSNFNEKLFFGSGTQLSVL.

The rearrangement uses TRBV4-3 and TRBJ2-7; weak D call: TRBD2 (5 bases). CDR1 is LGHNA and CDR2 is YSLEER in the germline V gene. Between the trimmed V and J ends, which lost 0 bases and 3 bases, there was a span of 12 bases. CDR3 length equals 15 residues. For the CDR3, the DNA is TGCGCCAGCAGCCAAGACTCGTATGGAGGCTACGAGCAGTACTTC. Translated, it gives CASSQDSYGGYEQYF.

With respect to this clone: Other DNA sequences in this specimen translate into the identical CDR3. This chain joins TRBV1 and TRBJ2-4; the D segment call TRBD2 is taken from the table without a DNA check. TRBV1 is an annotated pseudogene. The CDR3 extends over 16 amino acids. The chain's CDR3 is CTSSQEEGGAKNIQYF. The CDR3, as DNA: TGCACCAGCAGCCAAGAAGAGGGCGGAGCCAAAAACATTCAGTACTTC.

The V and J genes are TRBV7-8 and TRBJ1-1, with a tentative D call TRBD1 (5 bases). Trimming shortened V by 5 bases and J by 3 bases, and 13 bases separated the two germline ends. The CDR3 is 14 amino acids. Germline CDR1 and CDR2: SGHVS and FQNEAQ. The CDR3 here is CASSQTKGYTEAFF. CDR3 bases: TGTGCCAGCAGCCAAACTAAGGGGTACACTGAAGCTTTCTTT.

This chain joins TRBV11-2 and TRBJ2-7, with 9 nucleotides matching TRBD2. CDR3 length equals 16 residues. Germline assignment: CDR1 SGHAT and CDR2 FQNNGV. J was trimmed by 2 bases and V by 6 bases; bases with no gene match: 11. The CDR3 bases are TGTGCCAGCAGACACGTGAGCGGGAGGCGGACCTACGAGCAGTACTTC. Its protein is CASRHVSGRRTYEQYF.

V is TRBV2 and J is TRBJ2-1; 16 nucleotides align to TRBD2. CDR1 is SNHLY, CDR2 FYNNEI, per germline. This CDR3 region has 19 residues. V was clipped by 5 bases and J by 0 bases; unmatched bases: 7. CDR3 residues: CASSPGTSGRAFSYNEQFF. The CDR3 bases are TGTGCCAGCAGTCCGGGGACTAGCGGGAGGGCCTTCTCCTACAATGAGCAGTTCTTC.

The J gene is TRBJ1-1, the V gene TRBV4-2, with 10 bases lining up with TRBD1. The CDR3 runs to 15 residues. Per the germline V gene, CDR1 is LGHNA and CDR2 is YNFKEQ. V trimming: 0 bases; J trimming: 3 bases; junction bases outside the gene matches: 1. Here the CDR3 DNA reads TGTGCCAGCAGCCAAGATGGACAGGGGGACACTGAAGCTTTCTTT. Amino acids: CASSQDGQGDTEAFF.

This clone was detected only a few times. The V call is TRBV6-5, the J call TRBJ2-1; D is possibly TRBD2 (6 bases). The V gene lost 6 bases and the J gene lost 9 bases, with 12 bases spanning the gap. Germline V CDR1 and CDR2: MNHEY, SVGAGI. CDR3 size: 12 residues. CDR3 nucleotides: TGTGCCAGCAGCCAACCGGGAGTTGAGCAGTTCTTC. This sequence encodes CASSQPGVEQFF.

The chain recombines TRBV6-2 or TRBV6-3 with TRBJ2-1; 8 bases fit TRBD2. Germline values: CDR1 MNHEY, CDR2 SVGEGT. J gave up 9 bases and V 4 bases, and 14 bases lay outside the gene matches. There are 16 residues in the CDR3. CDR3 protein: CASSSLKSGRTGEQFF. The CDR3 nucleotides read TGTGCCAGCAGTTCCCTTAAGAGCGGGAGAACGGGTGAGCAGTTCTTC.

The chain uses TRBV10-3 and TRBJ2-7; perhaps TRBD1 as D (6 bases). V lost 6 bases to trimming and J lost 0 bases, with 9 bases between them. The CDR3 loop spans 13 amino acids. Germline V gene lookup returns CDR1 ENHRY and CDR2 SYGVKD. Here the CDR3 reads CAIRLDSSYEQYF. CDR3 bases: TGTGCCATCAGACTGGACAGCTCCTACGAGCAGTACTTC.

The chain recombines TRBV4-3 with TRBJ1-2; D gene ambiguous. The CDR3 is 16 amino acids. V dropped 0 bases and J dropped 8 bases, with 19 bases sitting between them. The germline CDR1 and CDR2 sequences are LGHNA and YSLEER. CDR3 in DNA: TGCGCCAGCAGCCAAGATCGAATACGGGGTGCGGAGGGCTACACCTTC. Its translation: CASSQDRIRGAEGYTF.

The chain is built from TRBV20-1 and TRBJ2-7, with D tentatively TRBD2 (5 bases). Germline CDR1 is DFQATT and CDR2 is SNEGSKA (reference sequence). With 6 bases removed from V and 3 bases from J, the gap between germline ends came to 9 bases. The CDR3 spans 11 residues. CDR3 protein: CSAARDYEQYF. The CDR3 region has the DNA TGCAGTGCAGCGAGGGACTACGAGCAGTACTTC.

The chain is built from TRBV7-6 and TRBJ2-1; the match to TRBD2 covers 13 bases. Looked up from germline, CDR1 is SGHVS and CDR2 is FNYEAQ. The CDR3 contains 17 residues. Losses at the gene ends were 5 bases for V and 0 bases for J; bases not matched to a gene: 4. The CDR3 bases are TGTGCCAGCAGCCCACGGACTAGCGGGAGCTCCTACAATGAGCAGTTCTTC. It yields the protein CASSPRTSGSSYNEQFF.

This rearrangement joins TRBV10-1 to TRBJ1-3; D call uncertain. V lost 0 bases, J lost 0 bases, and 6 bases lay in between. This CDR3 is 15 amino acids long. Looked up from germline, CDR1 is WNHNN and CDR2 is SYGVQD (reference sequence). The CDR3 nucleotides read TGCGCCAGCAGTGAGTCTGTCAGCTCTGGAAACACCATATATTTT. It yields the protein CASSESVSSGNTIYF.

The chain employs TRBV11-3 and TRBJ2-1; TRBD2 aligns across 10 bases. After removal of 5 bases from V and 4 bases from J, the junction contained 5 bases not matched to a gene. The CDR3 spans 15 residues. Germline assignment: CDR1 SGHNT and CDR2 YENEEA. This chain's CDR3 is CASSGTLAGYNEQFF. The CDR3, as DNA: TGTGCCAGCAGCGGGACACTAGCGGGGTACAATGAGCAGTTCTTC.